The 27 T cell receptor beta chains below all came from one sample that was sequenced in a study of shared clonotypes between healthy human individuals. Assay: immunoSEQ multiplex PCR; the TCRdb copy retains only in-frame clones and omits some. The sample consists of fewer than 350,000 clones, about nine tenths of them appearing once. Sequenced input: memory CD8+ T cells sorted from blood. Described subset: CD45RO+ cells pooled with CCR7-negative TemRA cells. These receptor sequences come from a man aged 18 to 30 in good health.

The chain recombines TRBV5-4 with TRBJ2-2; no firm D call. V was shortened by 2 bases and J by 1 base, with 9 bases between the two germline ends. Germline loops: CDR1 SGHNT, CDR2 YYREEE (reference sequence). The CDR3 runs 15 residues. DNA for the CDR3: TGTGCCAGCAGCTTCCGGGCCATGAACACCGGGGAGCTGTTTTTT. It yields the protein CASSFRAMNTGELFF.

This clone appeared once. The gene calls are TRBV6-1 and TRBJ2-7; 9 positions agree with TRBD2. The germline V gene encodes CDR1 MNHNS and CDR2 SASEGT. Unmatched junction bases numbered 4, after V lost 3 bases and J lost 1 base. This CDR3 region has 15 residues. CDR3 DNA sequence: TGTGCCAGCAGTGAGGGCGGGGGGGCTTCCTACGAGCAGTACTTC. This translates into CASSEGGGASYEQYF.

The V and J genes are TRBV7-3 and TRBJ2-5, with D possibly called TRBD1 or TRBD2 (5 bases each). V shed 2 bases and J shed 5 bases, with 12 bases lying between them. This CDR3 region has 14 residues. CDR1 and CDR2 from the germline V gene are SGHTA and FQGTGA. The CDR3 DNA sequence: TGTGCCAGCAGCTTATTTCCAGGGACGGAGACCCAGTACTTC. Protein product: CASSLFPGTETQYF.

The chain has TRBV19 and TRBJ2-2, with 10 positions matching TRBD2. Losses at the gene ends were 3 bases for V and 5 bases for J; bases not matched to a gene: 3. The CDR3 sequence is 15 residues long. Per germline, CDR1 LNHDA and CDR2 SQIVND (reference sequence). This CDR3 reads CASSMMGLATGELFF. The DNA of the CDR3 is TGTGCCAGTAGTATGATGGGACTAGCGACCGGGGAGCTGTTTTTT.

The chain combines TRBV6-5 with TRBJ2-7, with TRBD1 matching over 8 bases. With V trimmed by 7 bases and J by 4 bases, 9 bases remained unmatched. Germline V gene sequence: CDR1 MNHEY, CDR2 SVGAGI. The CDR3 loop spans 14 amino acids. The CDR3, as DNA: TGTGCCAGCATGCTACAGGGGGAGGCATACGAGCAGTACTTC. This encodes CASMLQGEAYEQYF.

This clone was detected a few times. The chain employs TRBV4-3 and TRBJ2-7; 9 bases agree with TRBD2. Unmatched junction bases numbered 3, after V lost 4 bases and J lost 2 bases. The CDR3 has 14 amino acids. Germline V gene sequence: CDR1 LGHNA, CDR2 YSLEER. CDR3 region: CASSPLAGAYEQYF. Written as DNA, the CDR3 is TGCGCCAGCAGCCCATTAGCGGGAGCCTACGAGCAGTACTTC.

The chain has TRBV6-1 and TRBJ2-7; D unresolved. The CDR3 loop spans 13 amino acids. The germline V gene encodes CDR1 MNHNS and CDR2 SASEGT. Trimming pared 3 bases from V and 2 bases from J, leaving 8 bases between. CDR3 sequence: CASSDYNPYEQYF. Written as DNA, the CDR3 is TGTGCCAGCAGTGATTACAATCCCTACGAGCAGTACTTC.

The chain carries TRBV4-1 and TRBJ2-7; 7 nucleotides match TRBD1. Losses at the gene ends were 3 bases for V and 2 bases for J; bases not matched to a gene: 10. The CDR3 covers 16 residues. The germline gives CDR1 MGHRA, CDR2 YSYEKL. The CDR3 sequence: CASSQIPGTATYEQYF. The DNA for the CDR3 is TGCGCCAGCAGCCAGATCCCCGGGACAGCCACCTACGAGCAGTACTTC.

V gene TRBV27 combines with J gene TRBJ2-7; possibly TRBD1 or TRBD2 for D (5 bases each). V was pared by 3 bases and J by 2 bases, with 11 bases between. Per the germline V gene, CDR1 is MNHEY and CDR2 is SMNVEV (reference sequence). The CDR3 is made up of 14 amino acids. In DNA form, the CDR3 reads TGTGCCAGCAGTTTGACAGCGGCGACCTACGAGCAGTACTTC. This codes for CASSLTAATYEQYF.

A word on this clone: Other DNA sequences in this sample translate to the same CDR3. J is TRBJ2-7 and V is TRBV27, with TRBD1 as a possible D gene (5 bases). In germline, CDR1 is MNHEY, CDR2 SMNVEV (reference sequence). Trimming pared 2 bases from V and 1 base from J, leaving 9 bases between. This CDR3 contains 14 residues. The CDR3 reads CASSLQGTSYEQYF. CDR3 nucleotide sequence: TGTGCCAGCAGTTTACAGGGAACTTCCTACGAGCAGTACTTC.

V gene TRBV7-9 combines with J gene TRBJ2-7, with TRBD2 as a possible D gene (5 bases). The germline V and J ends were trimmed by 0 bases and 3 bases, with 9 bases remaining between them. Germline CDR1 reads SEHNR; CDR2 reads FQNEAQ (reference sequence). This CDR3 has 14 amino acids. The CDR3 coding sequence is TGTGCCAGCAGCTTAGCGGTCGGGAACTACGAGCAGTACTTC. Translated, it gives CASSLAVGNYEQYF.

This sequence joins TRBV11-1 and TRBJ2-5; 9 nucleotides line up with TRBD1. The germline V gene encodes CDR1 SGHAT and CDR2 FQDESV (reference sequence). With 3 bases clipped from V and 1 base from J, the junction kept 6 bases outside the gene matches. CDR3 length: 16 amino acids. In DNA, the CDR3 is TGTGCCAGCAGCTTTTGGGACAGGGTAGGCCAAGAGACCCAGTACTTC. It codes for CASSFWDRVGQETQYF.

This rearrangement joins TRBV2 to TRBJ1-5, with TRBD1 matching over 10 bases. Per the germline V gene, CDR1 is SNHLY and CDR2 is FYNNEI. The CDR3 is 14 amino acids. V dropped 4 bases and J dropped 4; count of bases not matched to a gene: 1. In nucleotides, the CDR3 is TGTGCCAGCAGTGGACAGGGGGCGAATCAGCCCCAGCATTTT. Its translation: CASSGQGANQPQHF. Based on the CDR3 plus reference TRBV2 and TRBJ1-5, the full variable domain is EPEVTQTPSHQVTQMGQEVILRCVPISNHLYFYWYRQILGQKVEFLVSFYNNEISEKSEIFDDQFSVERPDGSNFTLKIRSTKLEDSAMYFCASSGQGANQPQHFGDGTRLSIL.

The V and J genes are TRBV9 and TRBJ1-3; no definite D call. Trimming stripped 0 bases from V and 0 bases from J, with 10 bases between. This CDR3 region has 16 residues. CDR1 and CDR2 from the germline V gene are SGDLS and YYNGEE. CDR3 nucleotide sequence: TGTGCCAGCAGCGTAGAACAGTGGAGCTCTGGAAACACCATATATTTT. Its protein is CASSVEQWSSGNTIYF.

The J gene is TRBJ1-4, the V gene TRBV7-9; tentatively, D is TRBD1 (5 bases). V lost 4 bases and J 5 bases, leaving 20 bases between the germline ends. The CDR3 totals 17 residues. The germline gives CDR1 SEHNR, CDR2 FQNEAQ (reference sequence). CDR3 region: CASSSILAGHINEKLFF. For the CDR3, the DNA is TGTGCCAGCAGCTCTATACTCGCAGGGCACATAAATGAAAAACTGTTTTTT.

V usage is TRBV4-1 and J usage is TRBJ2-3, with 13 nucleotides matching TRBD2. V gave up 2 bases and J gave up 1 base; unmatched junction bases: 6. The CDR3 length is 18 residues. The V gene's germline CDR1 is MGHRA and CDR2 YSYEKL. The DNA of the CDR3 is TGCGCCAGCAGCCAAACATACGGGACTAGCGGGGGCACAGATACGCAGTATTTT. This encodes CASSQTYGTSGGTDTQYF.

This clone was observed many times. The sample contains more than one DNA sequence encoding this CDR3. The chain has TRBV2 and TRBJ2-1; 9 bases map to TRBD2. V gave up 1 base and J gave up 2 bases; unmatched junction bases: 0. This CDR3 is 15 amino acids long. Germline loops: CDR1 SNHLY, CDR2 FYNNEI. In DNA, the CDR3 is TGTGCCAGCAGTGAAGGACTAGCGGCCTACAATGAGCAGTTCTTC. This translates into CASSEGLAAYNEQFF.

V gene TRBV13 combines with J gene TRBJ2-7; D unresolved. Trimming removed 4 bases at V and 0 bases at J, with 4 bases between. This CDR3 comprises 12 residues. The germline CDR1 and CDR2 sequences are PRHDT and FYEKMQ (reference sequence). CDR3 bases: TGTGCCAGCAGCTGGGCCTCCTACGAGCAGTACTTC. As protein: CASSWASYEQYF.

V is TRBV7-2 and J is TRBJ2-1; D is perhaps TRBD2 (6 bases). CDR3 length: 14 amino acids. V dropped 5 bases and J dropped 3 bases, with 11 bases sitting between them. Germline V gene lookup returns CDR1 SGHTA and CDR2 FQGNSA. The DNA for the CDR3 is TGTGCCAGCAGCCCCACTAGCTACTACAATGAGCAGTTCTTC. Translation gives CASSPTSYYNEQFF.

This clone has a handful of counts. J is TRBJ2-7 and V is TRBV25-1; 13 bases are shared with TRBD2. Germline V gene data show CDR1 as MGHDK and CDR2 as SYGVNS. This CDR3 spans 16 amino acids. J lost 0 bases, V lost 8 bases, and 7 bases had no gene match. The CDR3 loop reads CASPGLAGRNSYEQYF. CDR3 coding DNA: TGTGCCAGCCCGGGACTAGCGGGGAGAAACTCCTACGAGCAGTACTTC.

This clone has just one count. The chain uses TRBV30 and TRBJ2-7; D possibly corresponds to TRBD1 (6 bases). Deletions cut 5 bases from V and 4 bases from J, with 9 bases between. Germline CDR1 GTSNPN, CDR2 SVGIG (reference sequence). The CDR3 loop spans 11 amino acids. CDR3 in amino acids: CAWGQSYEQYF. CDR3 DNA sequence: TGTGCCTGGGGACAGTCTTACGAGCAGTACTTC. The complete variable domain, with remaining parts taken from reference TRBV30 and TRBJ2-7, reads SQTIHQWPATLVQPVGSPLSLECTVEGTSNPNLYWYRQAAGRGLQLLFYSVGIGQISSEVPQNLSASRPQDRQFILSSKKLLLSDSGFYLCAWGQSYEQYFGPGTRLTVT.

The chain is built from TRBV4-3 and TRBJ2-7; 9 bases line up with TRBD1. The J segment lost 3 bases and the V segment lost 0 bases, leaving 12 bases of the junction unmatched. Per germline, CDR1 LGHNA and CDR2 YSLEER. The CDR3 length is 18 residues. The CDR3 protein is CASSQDLGDREGGYEQYF. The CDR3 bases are TGCGCCAGCAGCCAAGATTTAGGGGACAGGGAAGGTGGCTACGAGCAGTACTTC.

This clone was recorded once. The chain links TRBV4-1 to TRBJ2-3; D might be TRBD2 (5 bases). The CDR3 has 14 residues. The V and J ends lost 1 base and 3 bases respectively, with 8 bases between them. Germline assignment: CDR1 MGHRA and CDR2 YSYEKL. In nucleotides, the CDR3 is TGCGCCAGCAGCCAAGTAGGGAGTACAGATACGCAGTATTTT. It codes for CASSQVGSTDTQYF.

CDR3 in DNA: TGTGCCAGCCGCGGGTCACTTTCACCCCTCCACTTT. Translation: CASRGSLSPLHF. This chain uses TRBV7-9 with TRBJ1-6; D gene uncertain. The CDR3 runs to 12 residues. Germline-derived CDR1 and CDR2 are SEHNR and FQNEAQ (reference sequence). Trimming shortened V by 8 bases and J by 9 bases, and 11 bases separated the two germline ends.

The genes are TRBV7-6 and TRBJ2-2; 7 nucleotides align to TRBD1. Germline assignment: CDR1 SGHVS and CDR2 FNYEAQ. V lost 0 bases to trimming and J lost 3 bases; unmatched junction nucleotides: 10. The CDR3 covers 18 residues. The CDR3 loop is CASSLAPDRSMDTGELFF. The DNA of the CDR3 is TGTGCCAGCAGCTTAGCCCCGGACAGGTCAATGGACACCGGGGAGCTGTTTTTT.

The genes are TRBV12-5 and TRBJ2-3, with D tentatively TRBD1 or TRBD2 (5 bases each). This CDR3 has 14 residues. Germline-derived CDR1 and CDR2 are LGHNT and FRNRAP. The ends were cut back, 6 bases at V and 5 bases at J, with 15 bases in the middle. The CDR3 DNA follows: TGTGCTAGTGGACAAGGGACCGCCATAGATACGCAGTATTTT. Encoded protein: CASGQGTAIDTQYF.

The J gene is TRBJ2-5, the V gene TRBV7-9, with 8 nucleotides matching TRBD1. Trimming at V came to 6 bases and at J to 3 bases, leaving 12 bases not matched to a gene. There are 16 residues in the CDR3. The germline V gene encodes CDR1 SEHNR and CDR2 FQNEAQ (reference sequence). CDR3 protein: CASRGAATGVKETQYF. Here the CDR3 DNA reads TGTGCCAGCAGAGGGGCAGCGACAGGGGTTAAAGAGACCCAGTACTTC.